What follows are 7 T cell receptor beta chains derived from one specimen sequenced in a study of T-cell reconstitution after alpha-beta-depleted transplantation in children. Preparation of the TCRbeta library used unique molecular identifiers. TCRdb redid the calling of the PCR reads with MiXCR, one entry per CDR3 protein. The profile covers about 210,000 distinct CDR3 sequences, with approximately 17% appearing a single time and around 44% taken by the ten largest. The input for sequencing was PBMCs, mostly from graft donor cells, taken 360 days after TCRalphabeta/CD19-depleted stem cell transplant. Receptors originate from a male patient between 2 and 15 years old who had a stem cell transplant for acute lymphoblastic leukemia, so the T cells may come from the graft donor.

This chain connects TRBV5-1 to TRBJ2-1; no firm D call. Looked up from germline, CDR1 is SGHRS and CDR2 is YFSETQ. Trimming pared 0 bases from V and 6 bases from J, leaving 13 bases between. The CDR3 covers 15 residues. The CDR3 spells CASSLEATPPNEQFF. DNA of the CDR3: TGCGCCAGCAGCTTGGAGGCTACGCCCCCCAATGAGCAGTTCTTC.

This clonotype was detected only a few times. V and J are TRBV5-1 and TRBJ1-2; TRBD1 matches at 7 bases. Germline V CDR1 and CDR2: SGHRS, YFSETQ. After removal of 7 bases from V and 1 base from J, the junction contained 7 bases not matched to a gene. This CDR3 is built from 14 residues. The CDR3 sequence is CASSTGTVNYGYTF. The CDR3 region has the DNA TGCGCCAGCTCCACCGGGACAGTTAACTATGGCTACACCTTC. Full variable domain (outside the CDR3, taken from reference TRBV5-1 and TRBJ1-2): KAGVTQTPRYLIKTRGQQVTLSCSPISGHRSVSWYQQTPGQGLQFLFEYFSETQRNKGNFPGRFSGRQFSNSRSEMNVSTLELGDSALYLCASSTGTVNYGYTFGSGTRLTVV.

This sequence joins TRBV6-6 and TRBJ2-7; D gene unclear. Germline CDR1 reads MNHNY; CDR2 reads SVGAGI (reference sequence). The germline V and J ends were trimmed by 10 bases and 7 bases, with 11 bases remaining between them. The CDR3 sequence is 10 residues long. The CDR3 region has the DNA TGTGCCACGGTATTTGGGGAGCAGTACTTC. This sequence encodes CATVFGEQYF.

This clonotype was recorded a few times. This chain's CDR3 is CASSPYGGLSSYNEQFF. CDR3 DNA: TGTGCCAGCAGTCCATACGGGGGCTTGAGCTCCTACAATGAGCAGTTCTTC. The rearrangement links TRBV27 to TRBJ2-1; D is perhaps TRBD1 or TRBD2 (6 bases each). This CDR3 is 17 amino acids long. CDR1 and CDR2 (germline): MNHEY, SMNVEV (reference sequence). V was trimmed by 5 bases and J by 0 bases, leaving 17 bases between them.

V is TRBV7-9 and J is TRBJ1-1, with D unresolved. Per the germline V gene, CDR1 is SEHNR and CDR2 is FQNEAQ (reference sequence). The length of the CDR3 is 17 residues. Trimming took off 2 bases at V and 0 bases at J, with 16 bases between the two ends. Here the CDR3 reads CASSLPLTSQMNTEAFF. DNA of the CDR3: TGTGCCAGCAGCTTACCTCTAACATCACAGATGAACACTGAAGCTTTCTTT.

The chain employs TRBV7-9 and TRBJ2-7, with 7 nucleotides matching TRBD1. This CDR3 has 15 amino acids. The germline CDR1 and CDR2 sequences are SEHNR and FQNEAQ (reference sequence). After removal of 7 bases from V and 0 bases from J, the junction contained 9 bases not matched to a gene. CDR3 sequence (DNA): TGTGCCAGCACGTTAACAGGGGCGGGCTCCTACGAGCAGTACTTC. This sequence encodes CASTLTGAGSYEQYF. The full variable domain, with the rest looked up from reference TRBV7-9 and TRBJ2-7, is DTGVSQNPRHKITKRGQNVTFRCDPISEHNRLYWYRQTLGQGPEFLTYFQNEAQLEKSRLLSDRFSAERPKGSFSTLEIQRTEQGDSAMYLCASTLTGAGSYEQYFGPGTRLTVT.

This rearrangement joins TRBV12-3 or TRBV12-4 to TRBJ1-4, with a weak D call TRBD1 (5 bases). CDR3 length: 14 amino acids. V was trimmed by 8 bases and J by 5 bases, leaving 15 bases between them. CDR3 DNA: TGTGCCAGCCGACGACACGGGGGAAATGAAAAACTGTTTTTT. Protein sequence: CASRRHGGNEKLFF.